The 7 T cell receptor beta chains in this list originate from one sample, sequenced in a study of blood T cell repertoires in COVID-19. Assay used: immunoSEQ multiplex PCR; TCRdb lists only in-frame clones, some missing. Of 55,000 or so clones in the sample, more than 70% were seen once. Sequencing was performed on peripheral blood. The receptors were sampled from a man in his fifties or sixties with active or convalescent COVID-19.

The chain recombines TRBV19 with TRBJ1-1; TRBD1 might be the D (5 bases). Germline V gives CDR1 LNHDA, CDR2 SQIVND (reference sequence). Trimming shortened V by 5 bases and J by 7 bases, and 8 bases separated the two germline ends. CDR3 size: 11 residues. The CDR3 spells CASSVTVEAFF. CDR3 bases: TGTGCCAGTAGTGTGACAGTTGAAGCTTTCTTT.

This chain connects TRBV5-1 to TRBJ2-2; D might be TRBD1 (6 bases). CDR3 length equals 14 residues. Trimming left V 3 bases short and J 4 bases short, with 10 bases between. Germline CDR1 is SGHRS and CDR2 is YFSETQ. CDR3 protein: CASSWDTSTGELFF. The CDR3 DNA sequence: TGCGCCAGCAGCTGGGACACCAGCACCGGGGAGCTGTTTTTT.

Worth noting for this clone: The sample has other DNA sequences that encode this CDR3 too. The CDR3 spells CASSPPSREQYF. CDR3 in DNA: TGTGCCAGCTCACCACCCTCGCGGGAGCAGTACTTC. This rearrangement joins TRBV18 to TRBJ2-7; D is unclear. Looked up from germline, CDR1 is KGHSH and CDR2 is LQKENI. The ends were cut back, 0 bases at V and 7 bases at J, with 7 bases in the middle. The length of the CDR3 is 12 residues. Supplemented by reference TRBV18 and TRBJ2-7, the full variable domain reads NAGVMQNPRHLVRRRGQEARLRCSPMKGHSHVYWYRQLPEEGLKFMVYLQKENIIDESGMPKERFSAEFPKEGPSILRIQQVVRGDSAAYFCASSPPSREQYFGPGTRLTVT.

The rearrangement joins TRBV15 to TRBJ2-7; the match to TRBD1 covers 9 bases. Germline CDR1 is LNHNV and CDR2 is YYDKDF (reference sequence). CDR3 length: 15 amino acids. With 4 bases clipped from V and 3 bases from J, the junction kept 7 bases outside the gene matches. As DNA, the CDR3 is TGTGCCACCAGCAAGGAGACAGGGGGGAACTACGAGCAGTACTTC. Its protein is CATSKETGGNYEQYF.

CDR3 protein: CASRDRPGGGGELFF. In DNA, the CDR3 is TGCGCCAGCAGGGATCGGCCAGGGGGTGGCGGGGAGCTGTTTTTT. V is TRBV4-3 and J is TRBJ2-2; 7 positions match TRBD1. The CDR3 is made up of 15 amino acids. Germline CDR1 and CDR2: LGHNA and YSLEER. Trimming cost V 6 bases and J 7 bases; bases outside gene matches: 11.

This chain uses TRBV19 with TRBJ1-4; 7 bases are shared with TRBD1. The V gene end was trimmed by 1 base and the J gene end by 5 bases; junction bases not matched to a gene: 7. The CDR3 is 16 residues long. In germline, CDR1 is LNHDA, CDR2 SQIVND (reference sequence). The DNA of the CDR3 is TGTGCCAGTAGTATAGCAGGGACAGCGCGGAATGAAAAACTGTTTTTT. Amino acid sequence: CASSIAGTARNEKLFF.

This clone was observed once. The rearrangement links TRBV28 to TRBJ1-6; 8 nucleotides agree with TRBD1. Trimming took 6 bases from V and 8 from J; bases not matched to a gene: 6. The CDR3 loop spans 14 amino acids. The V gene's germline CDR1 is MDHEN and CDR2 SYDVKM. The CDR3 DNA reads as TGTGCCAGCAGCTGGACAGGGCGTGATTCACCCCTCCACTTT. It is translated as CASSWTGRDSPLHF.